The 13 T cell receptor beta chains below come from one sample, sequenced in a study of type 1 regulatory T cells. TCRdb itself ran the reads through MiXCR, one entry per CDR3 protein. This table holds some 18,000 distinct CDR3 sequences, roughly 10% found once. The sequenced sample consisted of CD4+ T cells, either the whole sample or a sorted fraction (not recorded which). Receptors originate from a human donor in good health.

This clonotype has a handful of counts. The chain uses TRBV21-1 and TRBJ2-1; the DNA was not used to check the table's D call, TRBD2. TRBV21-1 is flagged as a pseudogene. This CDR3 has 17 residues. The DNA of the CDR3 is TGTGCCAGCAGCAAAGGCCAACGGAGGGAACCATACAATGAGCAGTTCTTC. Its protein is CASSKGQRREPYNEQFF.

Worth noting for this clonotype: One end of the junction fails to match germline, which may point to a read error. V gene TRBV27 combines with J gene TRBJ2-1, with TRBD2 as a possible D gene (5 bases). The germline V gene encodes CDR1 MNHEY and CDR2 SMNVEV (reference sequence). This CDR3 has 11 residues. The chain's CDR3 is CTSSRGYEQFF. Here the CDR3 DNA reads TGTACCAGCAGCCGGGGATATGAGCAGTTCTTC.

The chain combines TRBV7-9 with TRBJ2-7; 7 nucleotides line up with TRBD1. With 2 bases clipped from V and 2 bases from J, the junction kept 3 bases outside the gene matches. This CDR3 spans 14 amino acids. CDR1 is SEHNR, CDR2 FQNEAQ, per germline (reference sequence). The CDR3 coding sequence is TGTGCCAGCAGCTTAATGCAGGGGGCCTACGAGCAGTACTTC. Translating gives CASSLMQGAYEQYF. Drawing the rest from reference TRBV7-9 and TRBJ2-7, the complete variable domain is DTGVSQNPRHKITKRGQNVTFRCDPISEHNRLYWYRQTLGQGPEFLTYFQNEAQLEKSRLLSDRFSAERPKGSFSTLEIQRTEQGDSAMYLCASSLMQGAYEQYFGPGTRLTVT.

The sample holds many counts of this clonotype. The J gene is TRBJ2-7, the V gene TRBV21-1; TRBD1 reflects the table's D call only, with no check against the DNA. TRBV21-1 is reported as a pseudogene. This CDR3 comprises 13 residues. The CDR3 region is CASTRDRSYEQYF. Here the CDR3 DNA reads TGTGCCAGCACAAGGGACAGATCCTACGAGCAGTACTTC.

By share, this clonotype counts as medium-sized (0.01 to 0.1%). The CDR3 nucleotides read TGCAGTGCTCGAGGGAATAATTCACCCCTCCACTTT. Translated: CSARGNNSPLHF. The genes are TRBV20-1 and TRBJ1-6; no clear D. The CDR3 length is 12 residues. CDR1 and CDR2 from the germline V gene are DFQATT and SNEGSKA (reference sequence). V lost 5 bases, J lost 5 bases, and 7 bases lay in between.

This clonotype is classed as medium-sized. The chain carries TRBV14 and TRBJ1-2, with a possible D match to TRBD1 (5 bases). The V and J ends lost 1 base and 3 bases respectively, with 15 bases between them. This CDR3 has 16 residues. Per the germline V gene, CDR1 is SGHDN and CDR2 is FVKESK. CDR3 protein: CASSQVAGKSYYGYTF. CDR3 DNA: TGTGCCAGCAGCCAAGTGGCAGGGAAGAGTTACTATGGCTACACCTTC. The entire variable domain, with the rest obtained from reference TRBV14 and TRBJ1-2, is as follows: EAGVTQFPSHSVIEKGQTVTLRCDPISGHDNLYWYRRVMGKEIKFLLHFVKESKQDESGMPNNRFLAERTGGTYSTLKVQPAELEDSGVYFCASSQVAGKSYYGYTFGSGTRLTVV.

At least ten counts were recorded for this clonotype. The genes are TRBV7-3 and TRBJ1-1; D not certain. Germline V lookup: CDR1 SGHTA, CDR2 FQGTGA. With 5 bases removed from V and 5 bases from J, the gap between germline ends came to 15 bases. CDR3 length: 14 residues. CDR3 in DNA: TGTGCCAGCAGCCCCCAAAGTTCGTCGACTGAAGCTTTCTTT. This encodes CASSPQSSSTEAFF.

This sequence joins TRBV6-6 and TRBJ1-3; no clear D gene. Trimming removed 7 bases at V and 4 bases at J, with 11 bases between. Per the germline V gene, CDR1 is MNHNY and CDR2 is SVGAGI (reference sequence). The CDR3 covers 13 residues. The CDR3 DNA reads TGTGCCAGCACTATTACTGAAGGAAACACCATATATTTT. It yields the protein CASTITEGNTIYF.

The rearrangement links TRBV5-1 to TRBJ2-1; D unresolved. This CDR3 comprises 13 residues. Trimming removed 2 bases from V and 5 bases from J, with 8 bases in between. CDR1 and CDR2 (germline): SGHRS, YFSETQ. The CDR3 loop reads CASSLGIHNEQFF. CDR3 nucleotides: TGCGCCAGCAGCTTAGGGATCCACAATGAGCAGTTCTTC.

V gene TRBV6-5 combines with J gene TRBJ1-4; 8 nucleotides line up with TRBD1. This CDR3 is built from 15 residues. The germline V gene encodes CDR1 MNHEY and CDR2 SVGAGI. V lost 5 bases, J lost 8 bases, and 10 bases stayed unmatched. The CDR3 coding sequence is TGTGCCAGCAGTCGGGAACCGGGACAGGTCGAAAAACTGTTTTTT. This encodes CASSREPGQVEKLFF.

This clonotype is medium-sized (0.01 to 0.1%) by share. The rearrangement joins TRBV6-2 or TRBV6-3 to TRBJ2-1, with D perhaps TRBD2 (7 bases). This CDR3 has 14 amino acids. Germline V gene sequence: CDR1 MNHEY, CDR2 SVGEGT. V shed 8 bases and J shed 0 bases, with 11 bases lying between them. CDR3 DNA: TGTGCCAGCCGAAGGGGGGGCTCCTACAATGAGCAGTTCTTC. This codes for CASRRGGSYNEQFF.

The table lists this clonotype with many counts. V is TRBV11-1 and J is TRBJ2-1; 9 positions agree with TRBD1. The CDR3 consists of 15 residues. J was trimmed by 1 base and V by 6 bases; bases with no gene match: 4. The germline CDR1 and CDR2 sequences are SGHAT and FQDESV (reference sequence). The CDR3 nucleotides read TGTGCCAGCAGAACACAGGGGGCTTCCTACAATGAGCAGTTCTTC. Amino acids: CASRTQGASYNEQFF.

At least ten counts were recorded for this clonotype. This chain joins TRBV20-1 and TRBJ2-7; D is undetermined. The germline V gene encodes CDR1 DFQATT and CDR2 SNEGSKA (reference sequence). V dropped 2 bases and J dropped 4 bases, with 6 bases sitting between them. The CDR3 extends over 11 amino acids. CDR3 amino acids: CSARLPYEQYF. CDR3 nucleotides: TGCAGTGCTAGACTTCCGTACGAGCAGTACTTC.